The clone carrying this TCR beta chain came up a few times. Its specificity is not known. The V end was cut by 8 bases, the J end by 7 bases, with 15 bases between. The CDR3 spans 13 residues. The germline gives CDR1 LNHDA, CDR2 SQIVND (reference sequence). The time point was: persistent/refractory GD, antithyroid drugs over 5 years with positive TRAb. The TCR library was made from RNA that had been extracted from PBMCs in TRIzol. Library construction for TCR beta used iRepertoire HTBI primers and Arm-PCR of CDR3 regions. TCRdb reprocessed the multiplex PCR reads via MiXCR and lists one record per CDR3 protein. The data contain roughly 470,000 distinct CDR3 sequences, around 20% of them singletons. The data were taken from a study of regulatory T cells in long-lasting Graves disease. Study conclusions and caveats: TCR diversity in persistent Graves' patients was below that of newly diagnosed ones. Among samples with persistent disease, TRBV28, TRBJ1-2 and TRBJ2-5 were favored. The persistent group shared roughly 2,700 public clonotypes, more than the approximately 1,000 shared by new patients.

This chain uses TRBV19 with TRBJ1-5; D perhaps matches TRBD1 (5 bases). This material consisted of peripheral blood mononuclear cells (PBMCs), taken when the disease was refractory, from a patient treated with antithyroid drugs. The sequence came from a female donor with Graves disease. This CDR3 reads CASRRGGLQPQHF. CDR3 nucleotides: TGTGCCAGTCGACGGGGGGGTTTGCAGCCCCAGCATTTT.